The 18 T cell receptor beta chains below were found in one sample sequenced in a study of OX40 agonist ivuxolimab in advanced cancers. Assay: immunoSEQ multiplex PCR; the TCRdb copy retains only in-frame clones and omits some. The profile covers 82,000 or so clones, with around 90% appearing a single time and about 0.61% taken by the ten largest. The specimen was CD4+ or CD8+ T cells sorted from blood, collected in a trial of the OX40 agonist ivuxolimab. The receptor source for this set is an adult with an advanced solid tumor such as melanoma, head and neck, liver or kidney cancer.

The rearrangement joins TRBV7-2 to TRBJ2-1, with 9 bases fitting TRBD1. With 8 bases clipped from V and 4 bases from J, the junction kept 6 bases outside the gene matches. The length of the CDR3 is 14 residues. Germline loops: CDR1 SGHTA, CDR2 FQGNSA. The CDR3 coding sequence is TGTGCCAGCGTTTCCGGGACAGGGTACAATGAGCAGTTCTTC. Residues: CASVSGTGYNEQFF. The complete variable domain, with remaining parts taken from reference TRBV7-2 and TRBJ2-1, reads GAGVSQSPSNKVTEKGKDVELRCDPISGHTALYWYRQSLGQGLEFLIYFQGNSAPDKSGLPSDRFSAERTGGSVSTLTIQRTQQEDSAVYLCASVSGTGYNEQFFGPGTRLTVL.

V usage is TRBV7-3 and J usage is TRBJ2-1; the match to TRBD2 covers 9 bases. V shed 5 bases and J 5 bases; nucleotides not matched to a gene: 19. The germline V gene encodes CDR1 SGHTA and CDR2 FQGTGA. CDR3 length equals 19 residues. This chain's CDR3 is CASSPWDSMGLAPNNEQFF. The CDR3 nucleotides read TGTGCCAGCAGCCCTTGGGACAGCATGGGACTAGCACCAAACAATGAGCAGTTCTTC.

As for this clone: The sample carries other DNA sequences with the same CDR3. V usage is TRBV10-3 and J usage is TRBJ1-2; D remains ambiguous. Germline CDR1 ENHRY, CDR2 SYGVKD. The V end was cut by 4 bases, the J end by 1 base, with 7 bases between. The CDR3 has 13 residues. CDR3 DNA sequence: TGTGCCATCAGTGCCCAGGTTAACTATGGCTACACCTTC. Amino acids: CAISAQVNYGYTF.

The chain carries TRBV11-3 and TRBJ2-3; TRBD2 aligns across 11 bases. This CDR3 is 16 amino acids long. Trimming removed 4 bases from V and 2 bases from J; junction bases left unmatched: 5. Germline V CDR1 and CDR2: SGHNT, YENEEA. CDR3 in amino acids: CASSSGTSGPTDTQYF. CDR3 in DNA: TGTGCCAGCAGCTCCGGGACTAGCGGACCCACAGATACGCAGTATTTT.

The rearrangement joins TRBV6-1 to TRBJ2-1, with 14 bases that match TRBD2. The V segment lost 8 bases and the J segment 8 bases; nucleotides outside the gene matches: 8. CDR3 length: 15 residues. Germline V gene lookup returns CDR1 MNHNS and CDR2 SASEGT. CDR3 sequence: CASCLGLAGVDEQFF. The CDR3 bases are TGTGCCAGCTGCTTGGGACTAGCGGGAGTTGATGAGCAGTTCTTC.

The CDR3 coding sequence is TGTGCCAGCAGTATTGAATTCACAGGGGCCGATACGCAGTATTTT. The encoded protein is CASSIEFTGADTQYF. The chain uses TRBV6-4 and TRBJ2-3; the match to TRBD1 covers 7 bases. J was trimmed by 6 bases and V by 5 bases; bases with no gene match: 11. This CDR3 comprises 15 residues. Looked up from germline, CDR1 is MRHNA and CDR2 is SNTAGT.

The chain recombines TRBV2 with TRBJ2-1; 9 nucleotides agree with TRBD2. J lost 5 bases, V lost 3 bases, and 5 bases had no gene match. The CDR3 runs 15 residues. Germline V lookup: CDR1 SNHLY, CDR2 FYNNEI. The CDR3 nucleotides are TGTGCCAGCAGTGAGCCTAGCGGGACTAACAATGAGCAGTTCTTC. It yields the protein CASSEPSGTNNEQFF.

This clone showed up just once. V gene TRBV25-1 combines with J gene TRBJ2-7; D may match TRBD1 or TRBD2 (6 bases each). The V gene's germline CDR1 is MGHDK and CDR2 SYGVNS. The CDR3 is 15 amino acids. Trimming cost V 6 bases and J 3 bases, with 18 bases left between them. CDR3 amino acids: CASSDGGGRLYEQYF. In nucleotides, the CDR3 is TGTGCCAGCAGCGACGGAGGGGGGCGTCTCTACGAGCAGTACTTC.

The chain couples TRBV7-9 to TRBJ1-6; D gene unclear. Germline V gives CDR1 SEHNR, CDR2 FQNEAQ (reference sequence). V lost 3 bases to trimming and J lost 12 bases, with 12 bases between them. This CDR3 region has 13 residues. CDR3 residues: CASSFSPEVPLHF. The CDR3 DNA follows: TGTGCCAGCAGCTTTAGTCCAGAGGTACCCCTCCACTTT.

The J gene is TRBJ2-1, the V gene TRBV6-1, with TRBD2 matching over 11 bases. The CDR3 has 18 amino acids. In germline, CDR1 is MNHNS, CDR2 SASEGT. J gave up 3 bases and V 1 base, and 8 bases lay outside the gene matches. The CDR3: CASSEGSGGAGYYNEQFF. The CDR3 bases are TGTGCCAGCAGTGAAGGTAGCGGGGGGGCCGGTTACTACAATGAGCAGTTCTTC.

The CDR3 loop is CASGLVTASGSYEQYF. CDR3 sequence (DNA): TGTGCTAGTGGTTTGGTAACGGCTAGCGGCTCCTACGAGCAGTACTTC. The chain joins TRBV12-5 to TRBJ2-7; 7 bases map to TRBD2. CDR3 length: 16 residues. Germline V gene data show CDR1 as LGHNT and CDR2 as FRNRAP. Trimming cost V 0 bases and J 0 bases; bases outside gene matches: 5.

This chain joins TRBV14 and TRBJ1-3; D unclear. Trimming removed 5 bases from V and 7 bases from J, with 9 bases in between. Germline CDR1 and CDR2: SGHDN and FVKESK. This CDR3 has 12 amino acids. The CDR3 nucleotides are TGTGCCAGCAGCTTTTACCCGAACACCATATATTTT. Encoded protein: CASSFYPNTIYF.

CDR3 bases: TGTGCCAGCAGTGGCGGGGTCCTAGCGGGAGTTGGATTGGGAGAGACCCAGTACTTC. Translating gives CASSGGVLAGVGLGETQYF. The chain joins TRBV6-1 to TRBJ2-5; 10 bases align to TRBD2. Germline CDR1 reads MNHNS; CDR2 reads SASEGT. V trimming: 4 bases; J trimming: 4 bases; junction bases outside the gene matches: 18. This CDR3 has 19 residues.

In the case of this clone: One end of the junction fails to match germline, which may point to a read error. V gene TRBV6-1 combines with J gene TRBJ1-6; no reliable D call. The germline CDR1 and CDR2 sequences are MNHNS and SASEGT. The CDR3 has 16 residues. As DNA, the CDR3 is TGTGCCAGCAGCGAAGCGGGCGCATCCTATAATTCACCCCTCCACTTT. Encoded protein: CASSEAGASYNSPLHF.

The rearrangement uses TRBV20-1 and TRBJ2-5, with a weak D call TRBD2 (5 bases). The last part of the DNA fits TRBJ2-7 better; the J call may be wrong. CDR3 length: 10 amino acids. CDR1 is DFQATT and CDR2 is SNEGSKA in the germline V gene (reference sequence). The CDR3: CSARGSEQYF. For the CDR3, the DNA is TGCAGTGCTAGGGGGAGCGAGCAGTACTTC.

The genes are TRBV30 and TRBJ2-1; D ambiguous. Trimming left V 2 bases short and J 4 bases short, with 9 bases between. The germline V gene has CDR1 GTSNPN and CDR2 SVGIG (reference sequence). This CDR3 is 13 amino acids long. The CDR3 spells CAWSTGQYNEQFF. The CDR3 nucleotides read TGTGCCTGGAGTACCGGCCAATACAATGAGCAGTTCTTC.

The chain joins TRBV19 to TRBJ1-3; D perhaps matches TRBD1 (6 bases). Trimming removed 2 bases at V and 0 bases at J, with 11 bases between. CDR1 and CDR2 from the germline V gene are LNHDA and SQIVND (reference sequence). CDR3 length: 16 residues. In DNA, the CDR3 is TGTGCCAGTAGTATATCGGGACATTACTCTGGAAACACCATATATTTT. Residues: CASSISGHYSGNTIYF.

The chain couples TRBV7-6 to TRBJ1-4; no definite D call. Germline CDR1 reads SGHVS; CDR2 reads FNYEAQ. The ends were cut back, 2 bases at V and 7 bases at J, with 11 bases in the middle. The CDR3 consists of 14 residues. CDR3 in DNA: TGTGCCAGCAGCTTATTCCTGGTCGGTGAAAAACTGTTTTTT. Its protein product is CASSLFLVGEKLFF.